The clone carrying this T cell receptor (beta chain) is deemed medium-sized (0.01 to 0.1%) by its frequency. What it binds is unknown. These data are taken from a study of T cell clusters in autoimmune cytopenias. Study information: The median distinct TRB clonotype count was approximately 2,400 per sample, from a median 51,575 reads.

From germline, CDR1 is MNHEY and CDR2 SVGAGI. The CDR3 extends over 16 amino acids. Each sample's input was roughly 270 ng genomic DNA, roughly 40,000 genome equivalents. TRB was amplified by touch-down multiplex PCR, primer pools A and B combined. TCRdb re-analyzed the multiplex PCR reads; it lists each CDR3 protein once, without DNA. This repertoire includes roughly 2,300 distinct CDR3 sequences. Study conclusions and caveats: Primary autoimmune cytopenia patients seemingly lacked the physiological T cell clusters found in healthy donors. Functional roles of the in silico T cell clusters still await experimental validation. TRB repertoire shifts in secondary cytopenia and chronic lymphocytic leukemia mostly reflected lymphoma, not autoimmunity.

Sample: peripheral blood. The origin of this receptor is a human donor with an autoimmune cytopenia or autoimmune hepatitis (not recorded which). This sequence joins TRBV6-5 and TRBJ2-1; TCRdb's D gene call, TRBD2, goes unchecked for lack of DNA. The CDR3 loop is CASSPAGLAGYNEQFF.